Presented here are 3 T cell receptor beta chains from one specimen sequenced in a study of shared clonotypes between healthy human individuals. This table comes from immunoSEQ multiplex PCR, and its TCRdb copy is limited to in-frame clones, with some not included. The table lists approximately 1,000,000 clones, roughly 80% of them singletons, with 0.7% to 0.95% in the top ten. The material sequenced was memory CD4+ T cells from PBMCs. Noted subset: CD45RA-negative fraction. The receptors stem from a man between 18 and 35 years old in good health. Some clones in this sample may be carry-over from other donors' samples.

The chain links TRBV5-4 to TRBJ2-5; 8 positions agree with TRBD2. The CDR3 totals 17 residues. Trimming cost V 0 bases and J 5 bases; bases outside gene matches: 12. Germline V gives CDR1 SGHNT, CDR2 YYREEE (reference sequence). This CDR3 reads CASSLGSGTQGYETQYF. The CDR3 DNA sequence: TGTGCCAGCAGCTTGGGTAGCGGGACTCAGGGATACGAGACCCAGTACTTC. Looking up the rest from reference TRBV5-4 and TRBJ2-5 gives the full variable domain: ETGVTQSPTHLIKTRGQQVTLRCSSQSGHNTVSWYQQALGQGPQFIFQYYREEENGRGNFPPRFSGLQFPNYSSELNVNALELDDSALYLCASSLGSGTQGYETQYFGPGTRLLVL.

This clone was found once. The rearrangement uses TRBV20-1 and TRBJ2-7, with D uncertain. The CDR3 totals 11 residues. The germline V and J ends were trimmed by 1 base and 6 bases, with 7 bases remaining between them. From germline, CDR1 is DFQATT and CDR2 SNEGSKA (reference sequence). CDR3 sequence: CSARAPPEQYF. The CDR3 DNA reads as TGCAGTGCTAGAGCTCCCCCCGAGCAGTACTTC.

The chain links TRBV29-1 to TRBJ1-4; D may be TRBD1 (5 bases). Germline loops: CDR1 SQVTM, CDR2 ANQGSEA. V dropped 4 bases and J dropped 6 bases, with 9 bases sitting between them. The CDR3 is made up of 12 amino acids. The CDR3: CSVVGVYEKLFF. The CDR3 DNA reads TGCAGCGTTGTGGGGGTGTATGAAAAACTGTTTTTT.